What follows describes a single T cell receptor (beta chain). Trimming took off 4 bases at V and 7 bases at J, with 24 bases between the two ends. CDR1 and CDR2 from the germline V gene are SGDLS and YYNGEE. This CDR3 is built from 16 residues. This record comes from a study of blood T cell repertoires in COVID-19. The wider study: The United States, Italy and Spain supplied acute and convalescent COVID-19 samples. Nucleic acid was either cDNA or gDNA, and it came from T cells, B-cell-depleted T cells, or PBMCs.

Original analysis: Reference gene primer amplification yielded estimated nucleated cell counts. TCRdb keeps only in-frame clones here, not all; method: immunoSEQ multiplex PCR. From that table come the V and J calls and clone size; the DNA was used to work out D and trimming. The table shows about 40,000 clones, with about 80% occurring only once. This TCR was sampled from a middle-aged man with active or convalescent COVID-19. Sequencing was done on a sample of peripheral blood. J is TRBJ2-7 and V is TRBV9; D unresolved. The CDR3: CASSPGGIGYPREQYF. CDR3 nucleotides: TGTGCCAGCAGCCCGGGTGGTATTGGCTATCCGAGAGAGCAGTACTTC.